This T cell receptor (beta chain) was retrieved from a study of type 1 regulatory T cells. About the research overall: T-allo10 is an in vitro-generated, Tr1-enriched CD4 T cell product specific for alloantigen.

TCRdb itself ran the reads through MiXCR, one entry per CDR3 protein. The table has tens of thousands of distinct CDR3 sequences, more than 10% seen once; the top ten hold around 8%. The study's findings and limits: Type 1 regulatory T cells had a more restricted TCR repertoire than non-type 1 regulatory T cells.

This CDR3 spans 15 amino acids. Between the trimmed V and J ends, which lost 5 bases and 0 bases, there was a span of 13 bases. About this clonotype itself: The antigen is undetermined.

This TCR derives from a human donor in good health. The source material was cultured non-Tr1 T cells, either the whole culture or a sorted T cell fraction (not recorded which). The V call is TRBV12-3 or TRBV12-4, the J call TRBJ2-5, with D uncertain. The chain's CDR3 is CASSRRPTNQETQYF. CDR3 in DNA: TGTGCCAGCAGTCGCCGACCTACGAACCAAGAGACCCAGTACTTC.